What follows are 13 T cell receptor beta chains derived from one specimen sequenced in a study of blood T cell repertoires in COVID-19 (dated by TCRdb to 2018 to 2020). Library creation used the immunoSEQ multiplex PCR assay. This immuneACCESS table, as held by TCRdb, lists in-frame sequences with V and J called but not all clones. Of the missing ones, under half trace to an unresolved V gene in checked studies; the others have no known cause. The sample records roughly 240,000 clones, 70% to 85% of which are singletons. 1.5% to 2% of the sample comes from the top ten. The sample consisted of peripheral blood. The source is a woman at least 80 years old with acute or convalescent COVID-19.

The DNA for the CDR3 is TGCGCCAGCAGCCAAGCAATACCGGGAGCCCCAGATACGCAGTATTTT. Its protein product is CASSQAIPGAPDTQYF. V gene TRBV4-3 combines with J gene TRBJ2-3; D may be TRBD2 (6 bases). Germline loops: CDR1 LGHNA, CDR2 YSLEER. The V end lost 1 base, the J end lost 4 bases, and 15 bases lay between the germline ends. The CDR3 runs to 16 residues.

The genes are TRBV9 and TRBJ1-2; 12 positions agree with TRBD1. Trimming cost V 3 bases and J 7 bases; bases outside gene matches: 7. The CDR3 spans 15 residues. CDR1 SGDLS and CDR2 YYNGEE come from the germline V gene. The CDR3 sequence is CASSASGTGGFGYTF. The DNA of the CDR3 is TGTGCCAGCAGCGCGTCCGGGACAGGGGGCTTTGGCTACACCTTC.

The chain joins TRBV19 to TRBJ2-1; 8 nucleotides line up with TRBD2. The CDR3 is 14 residues long. V trimming: 7 bases; J trimming: 4 bases; junction bases outside the gene matches: 6. The germline V gene encodes CDR1 LNHDA and CDR2 SQIVND (reference sequence). This CDR3 reads CASKEAGEYNEQFF. The CDR3 coding sequence is TGTGCCAGTAAGGAAGCGGGAGAGTACAATGAGCAGTTCTTC.

The table lists this clone with a count of one. V gene TRBV6-6 combines with J gene TRBJ2-2, with D possibly TRBD1 on 5 matching bases. The CDR3 runs to 15 residues. CDR1 is MNHNY, CDR2 SVGAGI, per germline (reference sequence). V was shortened by 6 bases and J by 2 bases, with 13 bases between the two germline ends. CDR3 in amino acids: CASRTDNSNTGELFF. The CDR3 DNA sequence: TGTGCCAGCAGAACGGACAACTCAAACACCGGGGAGCTGTTTTTT.

The rearrangement links TRBV15 to TRBJ2-2; tentatively, D is TRBD1 (6 bases). V was cut by 8 bases and J by 4 bases, with 11 bases left in between. Germline loops: CDR1 LNHNV, CDR2 YYDKDF (reference sequence). This CDR3 has 13 residues. CDR3 sequence (DNA): TGTGCCACCCGTACAGGGTCCACCGGGGAGCTGTTTTTT. Its protein is CATRTGSTGELFF.

This clone appeared a single time. The chain recombines TRBV7-3 with TRBJ2-2; no firm D call. Germline assignment: CDR1 SGHTA and CDR2 FQGTGA. Trimming shortened V by 5 bases and J by 1 base, and 8 bases separated the two germline ends. This CDR3 comprises 14 residues. Here the CDR3 DNA reads TGTGCCAGCAGCCAACAGAAGAACACCGGGGAGCTGTTTTTT. It codes for CASSQQKNTGELFF. The full variable domain, completed using reference TRBV7-3 and TRBJ2-2, is GAGVSQTPSNKVTEKGKYVELRCDPISGHTALYWYRQSLGQGPEFLIYFQGTGAADDSGLPNDRFFAVRPEGSVSTLKIQRTERGDSAVYLCASSQQKNTGELFFGEGSRLTVL.

V and J are TRBV5-6 and TRBJ2-7; D uncertain. CDR3 length equals 15 residues. V lost 0 bases and J lost 5, with 15 bases in between. Germline CDR1 is SGHDT and CDR2 is YYEEEE. The CDR3 DNA follows: TGTGCCAGCAGCTTGGTGTCAGGCTCAGGCCACGAGCAGTACTTC. It yields the protein CASSLVSGSGHEQYF.

The chain uses TRBV6-5 and TRBJ1-3; D is possibly TRBD1 (5 bases). This CDR3 is built from 14 residues. Germline assignment: CDR1 MNHEY and CDR2 SVGAGI. The V gene lost 4 bases and the J gene lost 3 bases, with 10 bases spanning the gap. Written as DNA, the CDR3 is TGTGCCAGCAGTTCCGGGACTTATGGAAACACCATATATTTT. Encoded protein: CASSSGTYGNTIYF.

The chain combines TRBV6-2 or TRBV6-3 with TRBJ2-7; D gene uncertain. The length of the CDR3 is 13 residues. Trimming removed 5 bases at V and 0 bases at J, with 8 bases between. Germline-derived CDR1 and CDR2 are MNHEY and SVGEGT. CDR3 residues: CASSSDSSYEQYF. CDR3 nucleotide sequence: TGTGCCAGCAGTAGCGATAGCTCCTACGAGCAGTACTTC.

The table lists this clone with a few counts. V and J are TRBV19 and TRBJ1-4, with D maybe TRBD1 (5 bases). The length of the CDR3 is 17 residues. The V end lost 2 bases, the J end lost 7 bases, and 20 bases lay between the germline ends. CDR1 and CDR2 from the germline V gene are LNHDA and SQIVND (reference sequence). CDR3 sequence (DNA): TGTGCCAGTAGTATATGGCAGGGAAGTCTCATAATTGAAAAACTGTTTTTT. Protein: CASSIWQGSLIIEKLFF.

V and J are TRBV3-1 (or the pseudogene TRBV3-2) and TRBJ1-1, with a possible D match to TRBD1 (6 bases). Trimming pared 5 bases from V and 4 bases from J, leaving 23 bases between. The CDR3 loop spans 17 amino acids. Per germline, CDR1 LGHDT and CDR2 YNNKEL (reference sequence). CDR3 in amino acids: CASSSRREGRGSTEAFF. CDR3 DNA: TGTGCCAGCAGCTCCCGACGTGAAGGCAGGGGTAGCACTGAAGCTTTCTTT.

This sequence joins TRBV2 and TRBJ1-2, with 7 nucleotides matching TRBD1. In germline, CDR1 is SNHLY, CDR2 FYNNEI. This CDR3 region has 13 residues. V shed 10 bases, J shed 4 bases, and the junction held 9 bases outside the gene matches. CDR3 loop: CATYLAGGYGYTF. CDR3 nucleotide sequence: TGTGCCACCTATTTGGCAGGGGGCTATGGCTACACCTTC.

V usage is TRBV7-2 and J usage is TRBJ2-3; D remains ambiguous. Trimming took off 3 bases at V and 0 bases at J, with 7 bases between the two ends. CDR1 and CDR2 from the germline V gene are SGHTA and FQGNSA. The CDR3 length is 14 residues. The CDR3 DNA reads as TGTGCCAGCAGCTTCTGGGCTAGCACAGATACGCAGTATTTT. The encoded protein is CASSFWASTDTQYF.